The 28 T cell receptor beta chains below come from one sample, sequenced in a study of blood T cell repertoires in COVID-19. Produced via immunoSEQ multiplex PCR; TCRdb's table is partial and in-frame only. The data contain roughly 160,000 clones, 70% to 90% of them singletons. The sequenced sample was peripheral blood. The source of these receptors is a woman in her 50s with COVID-19, enrolled during active disease.

The chain has TRBV6-2 or TRBV6-3 and TRBJ2-3; D not resolved. The length of the CDR3 is 15 residues. Germline CDR1 reads MNHEY; CDR2 reads SVGEGT. V was shortened by 0 bases and J by 4 bases, with 11 bases between the two germline ends. In nucleotides, the CDR3 is TGTGCCAGCAGTTACTCGATTTGGGCAGCAGATACGCAGTATTTT. Amino acids: CASSYSIWAADTQYF.

This chain connects TRBV10-2 to TRBJ2-2; 7 bases align to TRBD2. Germline CDR1 and CDR2: WSHSY and SAAADI. The CDR3 loop spans 14 amino acids. The junction had 2 bases not matched to a gene; V was cut back by 3 bases and J by 4 bases. CDR3 in amino acids: CASSDPGGTGELFF. The DNA for the CDR3 is TGCGCCAGCAGTGACCCGGGGGGCACCGGGGAGCTGTTTTTT.

The V and J genes are TRBV7-9 and TRBJ2-1; TRBD2 matches at 10 bases. Germline V CDR1 and CDR2: SEHNR, FQNEAQ (reference sequence). Unmatched junction bases numbered 13, after V lost 0 bases and J lost 8 bases. This CDR3 comprises 18 residues. CDR3 nucleotides: TGTGCCAGCAGCTTAGCCCGGCTAGCGGGGGAAACTATCGATGAGCAGTTCTTC. Translated, it gives CASSLARLAGETIDEQFF.

The table lists this clone with a count of one. This chain uses TRBV7-8 with TRBJ2-7; 7 bases are a match to TRBD1. J lost 5 bases, V lost 5 bases, and 3 bases had no gene match. The germline V gene encodes CDR1 SGHVS and CDR2 FQNEAQ. This CDR3 comprises 12 residues. The CDR3 reads CASSRQGHEQYF. CDR3 coding DNA: TGTGCCAGCAGCCGACAGGGCCACGAGCAGTACTTC. The full variable domain, its missing parts supplied by reference TRBV7-8 and TRBJ2-7, is GAGVSQSPRYKVAKRGQDVALRCDPISGHVSLFWYQQALGQGPEFLTYFQNEAQLDKSGLPSDRFFAERPEGSVSTLKIQRTQQEDSAVYLCASSRQGHEQYFGPGTRLTVT.

The rearrangement joins TRBV3-1 (or the pseudogene TRBV3-2) to TRBJ1-2; D unresolved. The CDR3 contains 16 residues. Trimming took 1 base from V and 4 from J, leaving 16 bases between them. CDR1 and CDR2 (germline): LGHDT, YNNKEL (reference sequence). In DNA form, the CDR3 reads TGTGCCAGCAGCCAAGCAGGAGTCGGGATGGGCTATGGCTACACCTTC. The encoded protein is CASSQAGVGMGYGYTF.

This chain connects TRBV3-1 (or the pseudogene TRBV3-2) to TRBJ1-3, with 7 bases fitting TRBD1. Germline values: CDR1 LGHDT, CDR2 YNNKEL (reference sequence). The CDR3 runs 15 residues. V shed 5 bases, J shed 0 bases, and the junction held 4 bases outside the gene matches. The CDR3, as DNA: TGTGCCAGCAGCTTACAGGGGAGCTCTGGAAACACCATATATTTT. Amino acids: CASSLQGSSGNTIYF.

The chain combines TRBV11-2 with TRBJ2-7; D unclear. The germline V gene encodes CDR1 SGHAT and CDR2 FQNNGV. The CDR3 is made up of 14 amino acids. V was shortened by 0 bases and J by 1 base, with 7 bases between the two germline ends. The CDR3 here is CASSLDTGSYEQYF. CDR3 DNA: TGTGCCAGCAGCTTAGATACCGGGTCCTACGAGCAGTACTTC.

This chain uses TRBV9 with TRBJ2-3; D gene uncertain. The CDR3 loop spans 16 amino acids. V gave up 0 bases and J gave up 0 bases, with 11 bases separating them. Germline-derived CDR1 and CDR2 are SGDLS and YYNGEE. CDR3 sequence (DNA): TGTGCCAGCAGCGTAGTAAGTACTACTAGCACAGATACGCAGTATTTT. As protein: CASSVVSTTSTDTQYF. Full variable domain (remainder filled in from reference TRBV9 and TRBJ2-3): DSGVTQTPKHLITATGQRVTLRCSPRSGDLSVYWYQQSLDQGLQFLIQYYNGEERAKGNILERFSAQQFPDLHSELNLSSLELGDSALYFCASSVVSTTSTDTQYFGPGTRLTVL.

V gene TRBV7-8 combines with J gene TRBJ1-6; maybe TRBD1 (5 bases). Germline lookup yields CDR1 SGHVS and CDR2 FQNEAQ. This CDR3 has 12 amino acids. Trimming pared 5 bases from V and 9 bases from J, leaving 8 bases between. Written as DNA, the CDR3 is TGTGCCAGCAGCCCGCAGGGTTCACCCCTCCACTTT. This translates into CASSPQGSPLHF.

This rearrangement joins TRBV12-5 to TRBJ1-1, with D unresolved. This CDR3 contains 14 residues. From germline, CDR1 is LGHNT and CDR2 FRNRAP. The germline V and J ends were trimmed by 0 bases and 11 bases, with 16 bases remaining between them. This CDR3 is CASGLVVGALGAFF. The CDR3 DNA follows: TGTGCTAGTGGTTTGGTAGTTGGAGCCCTTGGGGCTTTCTTT.

The chain joins TRBV20-1 to TRBJ2-5; 10 nucleotides match TRBD2. This CDR3 contains 16 residues. Germline V gene data show CDR1 as DFQATT and CDR2 as SNEGSKA (reference sequence). The V segment lost 3 bases and the J segment 0 bases; nucleotides outside the gene matches: 7. The CDR3 sequence: CSASWLAGANQETQYF. CDR3 DNA: TGCAGTGCTAGTTGGCTAGCGGGGGCAAACCAAGAGACCCAGTACTTC.

The genes are TRBV4-3 and TRBJ2-7, with 8 bases matching TRBD1. With 0 bases clipped from V and 5 bases from J, the junction kept 6 bases outside the gene matches. Germline V gives CDR1 LGHNA, CDR2 YSLEER. CDR3 length: 15 amino acids. The CDR3 here is CASSQEGRGRNEQYF. For the CDR3, the DNA is TGCGCCAGCAGCCAAGAAGGCAGGGGGCGGAACGAGCAGTACTTC.

The chain employs TRBV7-2 and TRBJ2-5, with D perhaps matching TRBD2 (6 bases). Deletions cut 1 base from V and 5 bases from J, with 8 bases between. The CDR3 is 13 residues long. Germline V lookup: CDR1 SGHTA, CDR2 FQGNSA. The CDR3 reads CASSLEGGETQYF. CDR3 bases: TGTGCCAGCAGCTTAGAAGGAGGGGAGACCCAGTACTTC.

The V call is TRBV5-4, the J call TRBJ1-1; D might be TRBD1 (5 bases). Germline V lookup: CDR1 SGHNT, CDR2 YYREEE (reference sequence). The CDR3 is made up of 15 amino acids. Trimming took off 4 bases at V and 1 base at J, with 14 bases between the two ends. The CDR3 sequence: CASSRELRENTEAFF. The CDR3 DNA sequence: TGTGCCAGCAGCCGTGAGCTCAGGGAGAACACTGAAGCTTTCTTT. The whole variable domain, remainder taken from reference TRBV5-4 and TRBJ1-1, is ETGVTQSPTHLIKTRGQQVTLRCSSQSGHNTVSWYQQALGQGPQFIFQYYREEENGRGNFPPRFSGLQFPNYSSELNVNALELDDSALYLCASSRELRENTEAFFGQGTRLTVV.

This chain uses TRBV9 with TRBJ2-5, with 7 bases lining up with TRBD1. This CDR3 is 14 amino acids long. Germline V lookup: CDR1 SGDLS, CDR2 YYNGEE. V gave up 3 bases and J gave up 2 bases; unmatched junction bases: 4. The CDR3 reads CASSARDSQETQYF. DNA of the CDR3: TGTGCCAGCAGCGCCCGGGACAGTCAAGAGACCCAGTACTTC.

The CDR3 loop reads CASSFTQGGPYEQYF. The CDR3 DNA reads as TGCGCCAGCAGCTTTACACAGGGGGGACCTTACGAGCAGTACTTC. V usage is TRBV5-1 and J usage is TRBJ2-7, with 8 bases lining up with TRBD1. Germline CDR1 reads SGHRS; CDR2 reads YFSETQ. J gave up 4 bases and V 2 bases, and 8 bases lay outside the gene matches. CDR3 length equals 15 residues.

The chain joins TRBV4-2 to TRBJ2-1, with TRBD2 matching 10 bases. Germline CDR1 is LGHNA and CDR2 is YNFKEQ. V shed 2 bases and J 7 bases; nucleotides not matched to a gene: 14. The CDR3 sequence is 18 residues long. Here the CDR3 reads CASSQRDSGGSGGNEQFF. DNA for the CDR3: TGTGCCAGCAGCCAAAGGGATAGCGGGGGGAGTGGGGGAAATGAGCAGTTCTTC.

This chain connects TRBV10-1 to TRBJ2-1; 8 nucleotides align to TRBD2. CDR3 size: 15 residues. Germline loops: CDR1 WNHNN, CDR2 SYGVQD (reference sequence). The V segment lost 2 bases and the J segment 3 bases; nucleotides outside the gene matches: 3. This chain's CDR3 is CASSEVAGFYNEQFF. The CDR3, as DNA: TGCGCCAGCAGTGAGGTAGCGGGGTTCTACAATGAGCAGTTCTTC.

This clone was recorded once. The chain links TRBV27 to TRBJ2-7, with TRBD1 identical over 7 bases. J lost 3 bases, V lost 5 bases, and 4 bases had no gene match. The CDR3 runs 13 residues. Per germline, CDR1 MNHEY and CDR2 SMNVEV (reference sequence). The CDR3 loop is CASSPGTVYEQYF. DNA for the CDR3: TGTGCCAGCAGTCCAGGGACAGTCTACGAGCAGTACTTC.

The chain uses TRBV2 and TRBJ1-5; D remains unclear. The CDR3 contains 14 residues. The germline gives CDR1 SNHLY, CDR2 FYNNEI. V lost 4 bases to trimming and J lost 5 bases, with 12 bases between them. The DNA of the CDR3 is TGTGCCAGCAGTGTGAGCGGCAGTTATCAGCCCCAGCATTTT. It is translated as CASSVSGSYQPQHF.

The V gene is TRBV7-2, the J gene TRBJ1-5; 8 bases are shared with TRBD1. J lost 6 bases, V lost 2 bases, and 18 bases had no gene match. The germline gives CDR1 SGHTA, CDR2 FQGNSA. The CDR3 sequence is 19 residues long. The CDR3 nucleotides are TGTGCCAGCAGCTTAACTGGGACAGGTAGGTATTGTCTCAGTCAGCCCCAGCATTTT. The encoded protein is CASSLTGTGRYCLSQPQHF.

The J gene is TRBJ1-5, the V gene TRBV21-1. TRBV21-1 is termed a pseudogene. The CDR3 is made up of 13 amino acids. For the CDR3, the DNA is TGTGCCAGCTCTATGAGGAGCAATCAGCCCCAGCATTTT. Protein sequence: CASSMRSNQPQHF.

The chain is built from TRBV12-3 or TRBV12-4 and TRBJ1-5, with D possibly being TRBD1 (5 bases). The CDR3 length is 13 residues. V was trimmed by 10 bases and J by 0 bases, leaving 10 bases between them. CDR3 amino acids: CANQGRSNQPQHF. CDR3 nucleotides: TGTGCCAACCAGGGTCGTAGCAATCAGCCCCAGCATTTT.

This chain joins TRBV5-1 and TRBJ2-7; 8 nucleotides match TRBD1. Trimming cost V 4 bases and J 3 bases; bases outside gene matches: 0. This CDR3 has 12 amino acids. The germline gives CDR1 SGHRS, CDR2 YFSETQ. The CDR3 here is CASSGTGYEQYF. The CDR3 coding sequence is TGCGCCAGCAGCGGGACAGGCTACGAGCAGTACTTC.

This clone was counted once. The V and J genes are TRBV5-1 and TRBJ1-3; TRBD1 matches at 7 bases. Looked up from germline, CDR1 is SGHRS and CDR2 is YFSETQ. V was pared by 0 bases and J by 0 bases, with 6 bases of the junction left unmatched. This CDR3 has 17 amino acids. CDR3 region: CASSLAGTEHSGNTIYF. As DNA, the CDR3 is TGCGCCAGCAGCTTGGCCGGGACAGAACACTCTGGAAACACCATATATTTT. The whole variable domain, filled in from reference TRBV5-1 and TRBJ1-3, reads KAGVTQTPRYLIKTRGQQVTLSCSPISGHRSVSWYQQTPGQGLQFLFEYFSETQRNKGNFPGRFSGRQFSNSRSEMNVSTLELGDSALYLCASSLAGTEHSGNTIYFGEGSWLTVV.

The CDR3 bases are TGTGCCAGCAGTGAAGCGGGCACCGGGACAGGGGGCGGCTACACCTTC. As protein: CASSEAGTGTGGGYTF. This rearrangement joins TRBV6-1 to TRBJ1-2, with 12 bases matching TRBD1. The CDR3 totals 16 residues. The V segment lost 0 bases and the J segment 8 bases; nucleotides outside the gene matches: 7. Germline loops: CDR1 MNHNS, CDR2 SASEGT.

This clone was recorded only once. The chain uses TRBV27 and TRBJ2-6; D is unresolved. V lost 5 bases and J 1 base, leaving 3 bases between the germline ends. The CDR3 runs 13 residues. In germline, CDR1 is MNHEY, CDR2 SMNVEV (reference sequence). The CDR3, as DNA: TGTGCCAGCAGTCTTTCTGGGGCCAACGTCCTGACTTTC. It is translated as CASSLSGANVLTF.

This rearrangement joins TRBV6-5 to TRBJ1-2; D is unresolved. Trimming removed 7 bases from V and 2 bases from J, with 14 bases in between. CDR1 is MNHEY, CDR2 SVGAGI, per germline. This CDR3 has 14 amino acids. CDR3 coding DNA: TGTGCCAGCAACAACAGAGACACGAACTATGGCTACACCTTC. It codes for CASNNRDTNYGYTF.